The rows below give T cell receptor beta chains drawn from one sample of a study of STAT5B mutations in CD4+ large granular lymphocyte leukemia. Method: immunoSEQ multiplex PCR; TCRdb's copy keeps in-frame clones and lacks some. The table lists 25,000 to 35,000 clones, about four fifths of them singletons. The specimen was CD4+ T cells from blood buffy coats. The origin of the receptors is a human donor in good health. Both conserved end residues are part of each CDR3. Fields, in order: CDR3 protein, CDR3 DNA, J gene, clone size, D gene, V gene. D genes are given only for firm matches. Clone size, where shown, is once, few, many, or a class for clones that have expanded.

CDR3: CASRLVTRAGRTGENEKLFF
DNA: TGTGCCAGCCGCCTAGTAACTCGGGCCGGAAGGACAGGGGAAAATGAAAAACTGTTTTTT
J: TRBJ1-4
size: once
D: TRBD1
V: TRBV28

CDR3: CASSYSGDQETQYF
DNA: TGTGCCAGCAGTTACTCCGGGGACCAAGAGACCCAGTACTTC
J: TRBJ2-5
size: .
D: .
V: TRBV6-5

CDR3: CASSLYGTGGYEQYF
DNA: TGTGCCAGCAGTTTATACGGGACAGGGGGTTACGAGCAGTACTTC
J: TRBJ2-7
size: .
D: TRBD1
V: TRBV27

CDR3: CASSLMTQGETQYF
DNA: TGTGCCAGCAGCTTAATGACACAGGGAGAGACCCAGTACTTC
J: TRBJ2-5
size: .
D: .
V: TRBV11-2

CDR3: CASRLGGQNNEQFF
DNA: TGTGCCAGCAGATTGGGAGGACAGAACAATGAGCAGTTCTTC
J: TRBJ2-1
size: .
D: .
V: TRBV4-2

CDR3: CASSFERNTEAFF
DNA: TGTGCCAGCAGCTTTGAGAGGAACACTGAAGCTTTCTTT
J: TRBJ1-1
size: .
D: .
V: TRBV7-2

CDR3: CASSLKGGDQETQYF
DNA: TGTGCCAGCAGCTTAAAAGGTGGGGACCAAGAGACCCAGTACTTC
J: TRBJ2-5
size: .
D: .
V: TRBV7-3

CDR3: CAWSAGPTDTQYF
DNA: TGTGCCTGGAGTGCGGGACCCACAGATACGCAGTATTTT
J: TRBJ2-3
size: .
D: .
V: TRBV30

CDR3: CASSFDTEGGEKLFF
DNA: TGTGCCAGCAGTTTCGATACGGAAGGGGGTGAAAAACTGTTTTTT
J: TRBJ1-4
size: .
D: .
V: TRBV6-5

CDR3: CASSQGRWRSSYEQYF
DNA: TGTGCCAGCAGCCAAGGCCGCTGGCGCAGCTCCTACGAGCAGTACTTC
J: TRBJ2-7
size: .
D: .
V: TRBV4-2

CDR3: CASSQGAGQETQYF
DNA: TGTGCCAGCAGCCAAGGAGCGGGGCAAGAGACCCAGTACTTC
J: TRBJ2-5
size: .
D: TRBD2
V: TRBV4-2

CDR3: CSAGGNTIYF
DNA: TGCAGCGCTGGGGGAAACACCATATATTTT
J: TRBJ1-3
size: .
D: .
V: TRBV29-1

CDR3: CASSPRQGADNEQFF
DNA: TGTGCCAGCAGTCCGCGACAGGGGGCCGACAATGAGCAGTTCTTC
J: TRBJ2-1
size: .
D: TRBD1
V: TRBV6-1

CDR3: CASSLGTSGIDTQYF
DNA: TGTGCCAGCAGCTTGGGGACTAGCGGGATAGATACGCAGTATTTT
J: TRBJ2-3
size: .
D: TRBD2
V: TRBV7-9

CDR3: CASSWRQADEQYF
DNA: TGTGCCAGCAGTTGGCGACAGGCGGACGAGCAGTACTTC
J: TRBJ2-7
size: .
D: .
V: TRBV6-5

CDR3: CATLSGSPYNEQFF
DNA: TGTGCCACCCTAAGCGGGAGCCCCTACAATGAGCAGTTCTTC
J: TRBJ2-1
size: .
D: TRBD2
V: TRBV15

CDR3: CASSEGLAGTPTGELFF
DNA: TGCGCCAGCAGTGAGGGACTAGCGGGTACTCCCACCGGGGAGCTGTTTTTT
J: TRBJ2-2
size: .
D: TRBD2
V: TRBV10-1

CDR3: CASSSPGQGTQYF
DNA: TGTGCCAGCAGCTCTCCGGGACAGGGTACGCAGTATTTT
J: TRBJ2-3
size: .
D: TRBD1
V: TRBV7-8

CDR3: CASSLAGSAEKLFF
DNA: TGTGCCAGCAGTTTAGCGGGCAGTGCGGAAAAACTGTTTTTT
J: TRBJ1-4
size: once
D: .
V: TRBV28

CDR3: CASSGAGLLNTGELFF
DNA: TGTGCCAGCAGTGGGGCCGGACTCCTGAACACCGGGGAGCTGTTTTTT
J: TRBJ2-2
size: .
D: .
V: TRBV27

CDR3: CASSLYRGYEQYF
DNA: TGTGCCAGCAGTTTGTACAGGGGCTACGAGCAGTACTTC
J: TRBJ2-7
size: .
D: TRBD1
V: TRBV27

CDR3: CAWSEPGGASEKLFF
DNA: TGTGCCTGGAGTGAGCCGGGGGGCGCGTCTGAAAAACTGTTTTTT
J: TRBJ1-4
size: .
D: .
V: TRBV30

CDR3: CASSPRGRGQTEAFF
DNA: TGTGCCAGCAGCCCTAGAGGTAGGGGGCAGACTGAAGCTTTCTTT
J: TRBJ1-1
size: .
D: TRBD1
V: TRBV9

CDR3: CASSSLVGRDEQYF
DNA: TGTGCCAGCTCCTCATTAGTTGGGCGCGACGAGCAGTACTTC
J: TRBJ2-7
size: once
D: .
V: TRBV18

CDR3: CASREDYLENQPQHF
DNA: TGTGCCAGTAGAGAAGATTATTTGGAGAATCAGCCCCAGCATTTT
J: TRBJ1-5
size: .
D: .
V: TRBV19

CDR3: CASSVNRVPTEKLFF
DNA: TGTGCCAGCAGTGTCAACAGGGTACCCACTGAAAAACTGTTTTTT
J: TRBJ1-4
size: .
D: .
V: TRBV28

CDR3: CASSQDNNSPLHF
DNA: TGTGCCAGCAGCCAAGACAATAATTCACCCCTCCACTTT
J: TRBJ1-6
size: .
D: .
V: TRBV4-2

CDR3: CASSLMNTGELFF
DNA: TGTGCCAGCAGCTTAATGAACACCGGGGAGCTGTTTTTT
J: TRBJ2-2
size: .
D: .
V: TRBV11-3

CDR3: CASSLLLPRTGELFF
DNA: TGTGCCAGCAGTTTGCTCCTCCCGCGAACCGGGGAGCTGTTTTTT
J: TRBJ2-2
size: .
D: .
V: TRBV27

CDR3: CASSLRQGLDEQYF
DNA: TGTGCCAGCAGCTTACGACAGGGCCTTGATGAGCAGTACTTC
J: TRBJ2-7
size: .
D: TRBD1
V: TRBV7-9

CDR3: CASSDPSGFTDTQYF
DNA: TGCGCCAGCAGTGACCCCTCCGGATTCACAGATACGCAGTATTTT
J: TRBJ2-3
size: .
D: .
V: TRBV10-1

CDR3: CASSLVQGSLNTEAFF
DNA: TGTGCCAGCAGCTTGGTGCAGGGCTCTTTGAACACTGAAGCTTTCTTT
J: TRBJ1-1
size: .
D: .
V: TRBV5-6

CDR3: CASGSGDDNEQFF
DNA: TGTGCCAGTGGGAGCGGGGACGACAATGAGCAGTTCTTC
J: TRBJ2-1
size: .
D: TRBD2
V: TRBV19

CDR3: CASSPQLAGGLMGTQYF
DNA: TGTGCCAGCTCACCCCAACTAGCGGGAGGACTTATGGGGACCCAGTACTTC
J: TRBJ2-5
size: .
D: TRBD2
V: TRBV18

CDR3: CASSQQGLLGYTF
DNA: TGTGCCAGCAGCCAACAGGGCCTATTAGGCTACACCTTC
J: TRBJ1-2
size: .
D: .
V: TRBV11-2

CDR3: CASSTRGGREQFF
DNA: TGTGCCAGCAGCACCCGTGGCGGGAGGGAGCAGTTCTTC
J: TRBJ2-1
size: .
D: TRBD2
V: TRBV9

CDR3: CASSRTSGAYEQYF
DNA: TGTGCCAGCAGCCGGACTAGCGGGGCCTACGAGCAGTACTTC
J: TRBJ2-7
size: once
D: TRBD2
V: TRBV7-2

CDR3: CASSLGLAGGNEQFF
DNA: TGTGCCAGCAGCTTAGGACTAGCGGGAGGTAATGAGCAGTTCTTC
J: TRBJ2-1
size: .
D: TRBD2
V: TRBV13

CDR3: CASSYSGTGVREQYF
DNA: TGTGCCAGCAGTTACTCGGGGACTGGGGTTAGGGAGCAGTACTTC
J: TRBJ2-7
size: once
D: .
V: TRBV6-5

CDR3: CASSIGQDTGELFF
DNA: TGTGCCAGCAGTATCGGACAGGACACCGGGGAGCTGTTTTTT
J: TRBJ2-2
size: .
D: TRBD1
V: TRBV28

CDR3: CASSESPANTEAFF
DNA: TGCGCCAGCAGTGAGTCCCCAGCGAACACTGAAGCTTTCTTT
J: TRBJ1-1
size: .
D: .
V: TRBV10-1

CDR3: CASSLETALYGYTF
DNA: TGTGCCAGCAGCTTAGAAACAGCGTTATATGGCTACACCTTC
J: TRBJ1-2
size: .
D: .
V: TRBV7-9